What follows describes a single T cell receptor (beta chain). These data originate in a study of blood T cell repertoires in COVID-19. About the study: T cells, B-cell-depleted T cells, or PBMCs supplied cDNA or gDNA.

In the authors' methods: Nucleated cell number was recorded as an estimate derived from reference gene primer amplification. Sequencing was performed with immunoSEQ multiplex PCR; in TCRdb, only in-frame clones are kept and a portion is missing. That table furnishes V, J and clone size, whereas the DNA furnished D and trimming. This sample has 45,000 to 50,000 clones, with approximately 85% found just once. Losses at the gene ends were 2 bases for V and 8 bases for J; bases not matched to a gene: 5. CDR3 length: 13 residues. Germline V gives CDR1 LNHDA, CDR2 SQIVND (reference sequence). Patients of the Seattle cohort, enrolled during active infection, were followed longitudinally.

The sequenced sample was peripheral blood. This sequence was found in a woman of 80 years or more with COVID-19, enrolled during active disease. The V and J genes are TRBV19 and TRBJ1-2, with 7 nucleotides matching TRBD1. The CDR3 loop is CASSITGEEGYTF. CDR3 nucleotides: TGTGCCAGTAGTATAACAGGGGAAGAGGGCTACACCTTC.